The clone carrying this T cell receptor (beta chain) showed up just a few times. Its specificity is not known. One end of the junction does not line up with germline, which may come from a read error. This specimen comes from a study of Graves' ophthalmopathy and Graves' hyperthyroidism. The CDR3 runs to 14 residues. CDR1 is SGHRS, CDR2 YFSETQ, per germline. TCR beta CDR3 amplification used RNA transcripts. HTBI-primed RT-PCR formed the first round, and a multiplex PCR formed the second. TCRdb redid the calling of the multiplex PCR reads with MiXCR, one entry per CDR3 protein. The sample carries 500,000 to 700,000 distinct CDR3 sequences, under 45% recorded once. Whole-study findings and limits: From stable hyperthyroidism, ophthalmopathy was separated by a 13-signature model with 85% to 90% sensitivity and approximately 84% specificity. This model predicted ophthalmopathy progression (sensitivity around 71%, specificity roughly 72%).

Patients with other autoimmune diseases, uncontrolled infections, pregnancy or lactation were excluded. V usage is TRBV5-1 and J usage is TRBJ1-4; no definite D call. The sequence derives from an adult man with Graves' hyperthyroidism. Sequencing was done on a sample of peripheral blood or thyroid tissue (not recorded which). DNA for the CDR3: TGTGCCAGCAGCTTAGCCGGGACTAATGAAAAACTGTTTTTT. Protein sequence: CASSLAGTNEKLFF.